This T cell receptor beta chain was sequenced during a study of blood T cell repertoires in COVID-19. Across the study: Collection of acute and convalescent COVID-19 samples took place in the United States, Italy and Spain.

In the study's own analysis: Amplification with reference gene primers provided the estimates of nucleated cell counts. Repertoires were generated with immunoSEQ multiplex PCR, while TCRdb's copy carries only in-frame clones and drops some. V and J calls and clone size are those listed in that table; D and trimming were worked out from the DNA. Of more than 300,000 clones listed, 87% are singletons. This clone has a count of ten or more. Sequencing was done on a sample of peripheral blood. The clonotype comes from a woman aged 30 to 39 with COVID-19, enrolled during active disease.

CDR3 sequence (DNA): TGTGCCAGCAGTTTGACAGCCTATAATTCACCCCTCCACTTT. It yields the protein CASSLTAYNSPLHF. V and J are TRBV27 and TRBJ1-6; tentative D call: TRBD1 (5 bases). CDR3 length: 14 amino acids. Germline V gene lookup returns CDR1 MNHEY and CDR2 SMNVEV (reference sequence). The V and J ends lost 3 bases and 2 bases respectively, with 5 bases between them.